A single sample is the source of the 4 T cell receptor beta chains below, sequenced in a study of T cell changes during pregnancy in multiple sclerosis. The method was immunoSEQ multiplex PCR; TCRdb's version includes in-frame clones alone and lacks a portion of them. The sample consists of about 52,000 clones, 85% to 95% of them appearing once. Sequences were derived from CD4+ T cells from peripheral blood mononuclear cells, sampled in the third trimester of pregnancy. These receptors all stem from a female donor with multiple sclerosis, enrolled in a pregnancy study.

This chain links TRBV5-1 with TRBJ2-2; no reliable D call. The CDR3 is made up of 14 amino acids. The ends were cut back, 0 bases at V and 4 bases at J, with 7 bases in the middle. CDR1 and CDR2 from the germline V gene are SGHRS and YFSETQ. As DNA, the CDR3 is TGCGCCAGCAGCTTGGCCCTCGGCACCGGGGAGCTGTTTTTT. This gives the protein CASSLALGTGELFF. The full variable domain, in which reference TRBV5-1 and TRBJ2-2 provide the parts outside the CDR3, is KAGVTQTPRYLIKTRGQQVTLSCSPISGHRSVSWYQQTPGQGLQFLFEYFSETQRNKGNFPGRFSGRQFSNSRSEMNVSTLELGDSALYLCASSLALGTGELFFGEGSRLTVL.

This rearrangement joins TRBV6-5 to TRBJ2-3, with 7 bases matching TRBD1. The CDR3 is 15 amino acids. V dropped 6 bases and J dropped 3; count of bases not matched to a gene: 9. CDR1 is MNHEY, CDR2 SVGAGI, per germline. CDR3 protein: CASRPDRVGTDTQYF. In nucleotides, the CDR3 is TGTGCCAGCAGGCCAGACAGGGTAGGAACAGATACGCAGTATTTT.

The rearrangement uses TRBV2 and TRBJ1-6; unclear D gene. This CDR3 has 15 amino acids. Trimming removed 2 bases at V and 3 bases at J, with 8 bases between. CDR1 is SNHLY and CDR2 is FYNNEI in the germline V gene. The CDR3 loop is CASSENGLYNSPLHF. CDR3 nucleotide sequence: TGTGCCAGCAGTGAAAACGGACTCTATAATTCACCCCTCCACTTT.

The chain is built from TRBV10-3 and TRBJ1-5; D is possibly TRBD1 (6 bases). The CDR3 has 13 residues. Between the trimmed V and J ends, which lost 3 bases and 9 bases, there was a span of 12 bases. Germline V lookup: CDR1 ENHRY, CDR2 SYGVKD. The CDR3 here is CAISDQVGGPQHF. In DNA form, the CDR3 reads TGTGCCATCAGTGATCAGGTAGGGGGGCCCCAGCATTTT.